This entry is about one TCR beta chain. No antigen is known for it. The data were taken from a study of cytomegalovirus exposure and HLA in healthy donors. Study-wide findings and caveats: Sequencing artifact likely explains a cluster of highly shared sequence variants.

13 Jbeta primers and 60 Vbeta primers were used for the PCR. This table comes from immunoSEQ multiplex PCR, and its TCRdb copy is limited to in-frame clones, with some not included. The table lists roughly 80,000 clones, roughly 79% of them singletons. This clonotype was sampled from a woman aged 25 to 39 in good health and CMV-seronegative. The sample was PBMCs.

The CDR3 nucleotides are TGCGCCAGCAGCCAAGGAGTAACAGATACGCAGTATTTT. Protein product: CASSQGVTDTQYF. The chain has TRBV4-1 and TRBJ2-3; D gene unclear. CDR3 size: 13 residues. Trimming stripped 1 base from V and 3 bases from J, with 5 bases between. CDR1 and CDR2 from the germline V gene are MGHRA and YSYEKL.